What follows are 22 T cell receptor beta chains derived from one specimen sequenced in a study of OX40 agonist ivuxolimab in advanced cancers. Repertoires were generated with immunoSEQ multiplex PCR, while TCRdb's copy carries only in-frame clones and drops some. Here the sample spans around 83,000 clones, roughly 90% being singletons. Specimen: CD4+ or CD8+ T cells sorted from blood, collected in a trial of the OX40 agonist ivuxolimab. These receptors all come from an adult with an advanced solid tumor such as melanoma, head and neck, liver or kidney cancer.

CDR3 DNA: TGTGCCAGCTCGACGGTGACCATGAACACTGAAGCTTTCTTT. This gives the protein CASSTVTMNTEAFF. The chain recombines TRBV6-5 with TRBJ1-1; no clear D gene. Germline V gene sequence: CDR1 MNHEY, CDR2 SVGAGI. This CDR3 spans 14 amino acids. V was cut by 8 bases and J by 0 bases, with 13 bases left in between.

The V gene is TRBV15, the J gene TRBJ2-5; D is unresolved. V lost 0 bases, J lost 9 bases, and 8 bases lay in between. The V gene's germline CDR1 is LNHNV and CDR2 YYDKDF (reference sequence). The CDR3 is 12 amino acids. The CDR3 bases are TGTGCCACCAGCAGAGATCGGGTGGCCCAGTACTTC. It yields the protein CATSRDRVAQYF.

The chain couples TRBV11-3 to TRBJ2-7, with a possible D match to TRBD1 (6 bases). Germline CDR1 SGHNT, CDR2 YENEEA. With 2 bases removed from V and 12 bases from J, the gap between germline ends came to 17 bases. This CDR3 is 13 amino acids long. CDR3 sequence: CASSLPPQDRRYF. CDR3 DNA sequence: TGTGCCAGCAGCTTACCGCCTCAGGACAGACGGTACTTC. The whole variable domain, remainder taken from reference TRBV11-3 and TRBJ2-7, is EAGVVQSPRYKIIEKKQPVAFWCNPISGHNTLYWYLQNLGQGPELLIRYENEEAVDDSQLPKDRFSAERLKGVDSTLKIQPAELGDSAVYLCASSLPPQDRRYFGPGTRLTVT.

The chain links TRBV5-1 to TRBJ2-5; 7 bases line up with TRBD1. Germline V CDR1 and CDR2: SGHRS, YFSETQ. V shed 3 bases, J shed 5 bases, and the junction held 10 bases outside the gene matches. The CDR3 loop spans 15 amino acids. CDR3 coding DNA: TGCGCCAGCAGCTCCTTCGGACAGGCGGTCGAGACCCAGTACTTC. This sequence encodes CASSSFGQAVETQYF.

The chain joins TRBV4-3 to TRBJ2-1; no definite D call. CDR3 length: 13 amino acids. V gave up 1 base and J gave up 7 bases, with 8 bases separating them. Germline loops: CDR1 LGHNA, CDR2 YSLEER. The CDR3 DNA follows: TGCGCCAGCAGCCAAGTCCCGGAAAATGAGCAGTTCTTC. Translating it yields CASSQVPENEQFF.

This clone was found once. V gene TRBV5-6 combines with J gene TRBJ2-7; D gene uncertain. CDR1 and CDR2 from the germline V gene are SGHDT and YYEEEE. CDR3 size: 11 residues. V lost 2 bases to trimming and J lost 4 bases, with 4 bases between them. This CDR3 is CASSLGYEQYF. As DNA, the CDR3 is TGTGCCAGCAGCTTAGGGTACGAGCAGTACTTC.

J is TRBJ2-7 and V is TRBV9; 7 bases map to TRBD1. This CDR3 is 15 amino acids long. The germline gives CDR1 SGDLS, CDR2 YYNGEE. V gave up 4 bases and J gave up 0 bases; unmatched junction bases: 7. The CDR3 protein is CASSPGQASSYEQYF. In DNA form, the CDR3 reads TGTGCCAGCAGCCCTGGACAGGCCAGCTCCTACGAGCAGTACTTC.

The V and J genes are TRBV10-3 and TRBJ2-2; D tentatively reads TRBD1 or TRBD2 (6 bases each). Germline V lookup: CDR1 ENHRY, CDR2 SYGVKD. There are 17 residues in the CDR3. V lost 7 bases, J lost 0 bases, and 18 bases lay in between. CDR3 nucleotides: TGTGCCATCAAACCCCGAGAGGGGGGCGCGAACACCGGGGAGCTGTTTTTT. This sequence encodes CAIKPREGGANTGELFF.

The V gene is TRBV19, the J gene TRBJ2-1; a possible D gene is TRBD2 (6 bases). The CDR3 spans 15 residues. V was trimmed by 9 bases and J by 3 bases, leaving 18 bases between them. Germline CDR1 reads LNHDA; CDR2 reads SQIVND (reference sequence). The CDR3 DNA reads as TGTGCCAGCCTTCCCGGACACGGGGGCTACAATGAGCAGTTCTTC. Translation gives CASLPGHGGYNEQFF.

The rearrangement uses TRBV19 and TRBJ1-5, with 7 bases lining up with TRBD1. V lost 1 base and J lost 1; bases outside the gene matches: 13. Germline values: CDR1 LNHDA, CDR2 SQIVND (reference sequence). This CDR3 comprises 19 residues. The DNA of the CDR3 is TGTGCCAGTAGTATAGCCATCGGACAGGCTAAAGAGAGCAATCAGCCCCAGCATTTT. It is translated as CASSIAIGQAKESNQPQHF.

V usage is TRBV4-2 and J usage is TRBJ2-1, with 12 bases identical to TRBD2. The CDR3 spans 16 residues. Trimming at V came to 0 bases and at J to 7 bases, leaving 4 bases not matched to a gene. Germline CDR1 is LGHNA and CDR2 is YNFKEQ. This chain's CDR3 is CASSQDLLAGGNEQFF. The CDR3 nucleotides read TGTGCCAGCAGCCAAGATCTACTAGCGGGAGGTAATGAGCAGTTCTTC.

The V call is TRBV2, the J call TRBJ1-4; D uncertain. The germline gives CDR1 SNHLY, CDR2 FYNNEI. This CDR3 has 13 amino acids. V was pared by 4 bases and J by 13 bases, with 16 bases between. CDR3 sequence reads: CASSVGVPRTLFF. As DNA, the CDR3 is TGTGCCAGCAGTGTTGGGGTCCCCCGTACACTGTTTTTT.

The chain carries TRBV7-2 and TRBJ2-2; possibly TRBD1 or TRBD2 for D (5 bases each). CDR1 SGHTA and CDR2 FQGNSA come from the germline V gene. Trimming stripped 6 bases from V and 2 bases from J, with 13 bases between. The CDR3 runs to 15 residues. The CDR3 DNA reads as TGTGCCAGCAGGGAAGGAGGACAAAACACCGGGGAGCTGTTTTTT. This gives the protein CASREGGQNTGELFF.

This chain uses TRBV5-6 with TRBJ1-5, with D maybe TRBD1 (5 bases). V was trimmed by 0 bases and J by 2 bases, leaving 9 bases between them. Germline values: CDR1 SGHDT, CDR2 YYEEEE. The CDR3 spans 15 residues. The CDR3, as DNA: TGTGCCAGCAGCTTGGGGTGGGGGGGCAATCAGCCCCAGCATTTT. Translating it yields CASSLGWGGNQPQHF. The variable domain in full, with the rest retrieved from reference TRBV5-6 and TRBJ1-5, is DAGVTQSPTHLIKTRGQQVTLRCSPKSGHDTVSWYQQALGQGPQFIFQYYEEEERQRGNFPDRFSGHQFPNYSSELNVNALLLGDSALYLCASSLGWGGNQPQHFGDGTRLSIL.

The J gene is TRBJ1-1, the V gene TRBV6-1, with 11 bases that match TRBD1. This CDR3 has 13 residues. V was pared by 10 bases and J by 4 bases, with 5 bases of the junction left unmatched. The germline V gene has CDR1 MNHNS and CDR2 SASEGT. The CDR3 bases are TGTGCCACCACGGACAGGGGGCTCACTGAAGCTTTCTTT. Translation: CATTDRGLTEAFF.

This chain joins TRBV7-9 and TRBJ2-1; D perhaps matches TRBD2 (6 bases). CDR3 length: 14 amino acids. Deletions cut 5 bases from V and 10 bases from J, with 18 bases between. Germline V CDR1 and CDR2: SEHNR, FQNEAQ (reference sequence). The DNA of the CDR3 is TGTGCCAGCAGCCCGGACCCACGTGGGGGGGAGCAGTTCTTC. It yields the protein CASSPDPRGGEQFF.

The J gene is TRBJ2-5, the V gene TRBV19; perhaps TRBD1 as D (5 bases). V lost 5 bases, J lost 5 bases, and 15 bases lay in between. Germline CDR1 is LNHDA and CDR2 is SQIVND (reference sequence). This CDR3 region has 14 residues. CDR3 in DNA: TGTGCCAGTAGTGACAGAGGCCAGAGGGAGACCCAGTACTTC. It yields the protein CASSDRGQRETQYF.

The chain employs TRBV28 and TRBJ1-2; 7 bases fit TRBD1. Germline loops: CDR1 MDHEN, CDR2 SYDVKM. Trimming removed 2 bases from V and 4 bases from J; junction bases left unmatched: 1. This CDR3 contains 13 residues. The CDR3 loop is CASSLRDSYGYTF. CDR3 DNA sequence: TGTGCCAGCAGTTTAAGGGACAGCTATGGCTACACCTTC.

The chain uses TRBV19 and TRBJ2-1, with 14 bases lining up with TRBD2. Germline CDR1 LNHDA, CDR2 SQIVND (reference sequence). Losses at the gene ends were 8 bases for V and 4 bases for J; bases not matched to a gene: 4. The CDR3 spans 15 residues. The CDR3 spells CASRRLAGGYNEQFF. CDR3 bases: TGTGCCAGTCGCAGACTAGCGGGAGGGTACAATGAGCAGTTCTTC.

The chain carries TRBV20-1 and TRBJ2-3, with D uncertain. Germline V gene sequence: CDR1 DFQATT, CDR2 SNEGSKA (reference sequence). There are 11 residues in the CDR3. Between the trimmed V and J ends, which lost 1 base and 7 bases, there was a span of 6 bases. The CDR3 nucleotides read TGCAGTGCTAGAGTTGCGAATACGCAGTATTTT. Its translation is CSARVANTQYF.

This chain connects TRBV19 to TRBJ1-5; weak D call: TRBD1 (5 bases). The CDR3 is 14 residues long. The V gene's germline CDR1 is LNHDA and CDR2 SQIVND (reference sequence). V was pared by 9 bases and J by 7 bases, with 19 bases between. The DNA of the CDR3 is TGTGCCAGCTGTGATAGGATCCGGGACCAGCCCCAGCATTTT. Its translation is CASCDRIRDQPQHF.

V is TRBV5-1 and J is TRBJ1-1; D remains ambiguous. CDR1 and CDR2 (germline): SGHRS, YFSETQ. The CDR3 has 11 residues. The V end was cut by 6 bases, the J end by 0 bases, with 3 bases between. The CDR3 coding sequence is TGCGCCAGCACATTGAACACTGAAGCTTTCTTT. This gives the protein CASTLNTEAFF. Full variable domain (missing parts from reference TRBV5-1 and TRBJ1-1): KAGVTQTPRYLIKTRGQQVTLSCSPISGHRSVSWYQQTPGQGLQFLFEYFSETQRNKGNFPGRFSGRQFSNSRSEMNVSTLELGDSALYLCASTLNTEAFFGQGTRLTVV.